What follows describes a single TCR beta chain. This sample is part of a study of cytomegalovirus exposure and HLA in healthy donors. This CDR3 is 15 amino acids long. From germline, CDR1 is SGHTA and CDR2 FQGTGA. Trimming left V 5 bases short and J 3 bases short, with 16 bases between. Nominal health characterized the donors when sampled, though unrecorded immune exposures were likely. Amplification used 60 Vbeta primers and 13 Jbeta primers. Profiling relied on immunoSEQ multiplex PCR, and the TCRdb table lists in-frame clones only, not all of them. This listing includes 70,000 or so clones. The chain recombines TRBV7-3 with TRBJ1-2; D gene unclear. The receptor comes from a boy aged 10-17 years in good health and CMV-seronegative. The material sequenced was PBMCs. CDR3 nucleotides: TGTGCCAGCAGCCCCCTTGGGCAGAGGGACTATGGCTACACCTTC. Protein sequence: CASSPLGQRDYGYTF.